This T cell receptor beta chain appears in the sequencing data of a study of cytomegalovirus exposure and HLA in healthy donors (dated by TCRdb to about 2017). About the investigation overall: An earlier analysis of a few hundred of the donors reported under 300 Gb of sequence data and around 100 million unique TCR beta sequences obtained from around 170 million T cells. Roughly 300 gigabases of sequencing data and approximately 93 million unique TCR sequences were included in an early release covering under 650 HLA-typed donors. Of the approximately 400 genotyped donors, over 65% fell in the genetic ancestry cluster associated with self-reported Caucasian donors. The study aimed to test whether cataloging public T cell receptors could reveal signatures of past pathogen exposure. The study used immunosequencing to profile the T cell repertoires of 666 subjects and linked those repertoires to cytomegalovirus serostatus. Besides the first cohort of approximately 710 subjects, a separate validation cohort made up of roughly 120 different subjects was used. To predict cytomegalovirus infection status, the study brought together high-throughput TCR immunosequencing, statistical association of individual TCRs with disease status, and machine learning. A later analysis re-examined previously published TCR beta repertoires from several hundred donors and added high-resolution HLA genotyping to investigate patterns of TCR occurrence. Rather than using new phenotypic data, the later analysis identified candidate immune exposures from TCR beta sequences and from how often those sequences occurred across donors. An earlier analysis of roughly 600 of the donors used high-throughput TCR beta sequencing to judge whether each TCR beta V gene segment behaved as functional or pseudogenic. Alongside the repertoire data, information on donor age, sex, ethnicity and CMV serostatus was compiled. In a later genetic analysis, genome-wide SNP genotypes for about 65% of the 666 donors were used, and that subset was treated as a discovery cohort. Every repertoire in the discovery cohort had been generated on one and the same sequencing platform. HLA typing included class I and class II loci at four-digit resolution. Typing coverage varied by locus: roughly 629-640 donors for A, B, C, DRB1 and DQB1; more than 500 for DQA1; 606 for DPA1; under 490 for DPB1. Roughly 5 DR-DQ haplotypes were handled as single units for association and clustering, since linkage in the cohort was strong. Among almost 400 genotyped donors of the cohort, an average of approximately 240,000 unique TCR beta nucleotide sequences were sequenced per donor, about a sixth of them non-productive. Overall study results and their limits: According to a later analysis, most CMV-associated TCR beta chains appeared to be HLA-restricted, and the HLA associations seemed to be driven largely by CMV exposure. A further reported finding was that TCR beta sequences accurately predicted the HLA-A and HLA-B alleles for most subjects in the first cohort. A later analysis associated about 18,000 TCR beta sequences with specific HLA alleles at a false discovery rate of 0.05. In vitro tests confirmed that a few of the cytomegalovirus-associated TCR beta chains recognize cytomegalovirus antigens. Because counts were too low, under 20 rarely observed V segments, including chromosome 9 orphons, were left out of the earlier analysis of approximately 580 of the donors. In this cohort, only TCR beta chains were sequenced, and detectable features were limited by the absence of alpha or paired-chain data. According to a later genetic analysis, donors in an Asian-associated ancestry cluster had fewer N-insertions in productive TCRs than the approximately 670-donor mean. Because HLA typing was unavailable for some donors at each locus, only the typed subset was used in association tests. A later analysis reported that several top co-occurrence clusters appeared linked to parvovirus B19, influenza, CMV and Epstein-Barr virus. A later genetic analysis associated a missense DCLRE1C variant with V-gene and J-gene trimming of TCR beta chains, and an independent cohort replicated the association. A group of highly shared sequence variants was considered likely to be a technical artifact of the sequencing pipeline. Correlated functional status among segregating V segments might reflect linkage disequilibrium, but an unknown experimental factor could not be ruled out. In the study, 150 to 200 TCR beta chains were listed as associated with cytomegalovirus. Assigning TCR associations to individual alleles was difficult when HLA alleles, especially DR and DQ, strongly co-occurred. CMV serostatus was the only immune exposure information available for the cohort. The authors suggested that the approach could potentially be extended to other disease states and immunological phenotypes. Most TCR sequences were seen in very few donors, while some public TCRs were found in many individuals. Presence/absence analyses assumed roughly uniform sequencing depth across donors, an assumption that may not hold. A later analysis found that HLA-associated TCR beta chains were more clonally expanded and had lower generation probabilities than equally common non-associated chains. A later analysis found that TCR association rates varied across HLA loci, with DRB1 alleles showing the most associated TCRs and HLA-C alleles the fewest. In an earlier analysis of 500 to 650 of the donors, most TCR beta V segments appeared in productive rearrangements about 87% or about 30% of the time, broadly matching IMGT annotations. The classifier was reported to diagnose cytomegalovirus status with high specificity and sensitivity in both the original and validation cohorts.

As regards this clone: Its antigen is currently not known. The DNA is omitted, as the CDR3 cannot be located on it reliably, and the CDR3 follows TCRdb's listing.

Libraries were made using the immunoSEQ multiplex PCR assay. For the multiplex PCR, a mixture combining 60 forward primers for TCR Vbeta segments and 13 reverse primers for TCR Jbeta segments was used. The CDR3 region of rearranged TCR beta genes was amplified from genomic DNA with a multiplex PCR assay. The amplified TCR beta libraries were sequenced on the Illumina HiSeq System as 87-base-pair reads. Regarding the original processing steps: A later analysis counted tens of millions of unique TCR beta chains across the 670 or so repertoires, and around 9.9 million of these chains were shared by at least two donors. To remove PCR and sequencing errors, raw reads were error-corrected and collapsed into unique sequences using a nearest-neighbor algorithm that merged closely related sequences. To assign V, D and J gene segments, CDR3 sequences were aligned to IMGT reference sequences. Each retained sequence needed at least a six-nucleotide match to both a V gene segment and a J gene segment. A rearrangement counted as productive if the CDR3 had no stop codons and remained in frame with V and J, and every other rearrangement counted as non-productive. CDR3 was defined by IMGT convention, running from the second conserved V-encoded cysteine to the conserved J-encoded phenylalanine. The earlier analysis of 587 of the donors excluded any sequence lacking an unambiguous match to a single V gene segment. In an earlier analysis of a few hundred of the donors, V segments were called functional above 56.7% productive rearrangements and were called segregating when the between-donor standard deviation exceeded 5%. To diagnose cytomegalovirus status from the catalog of TCR beta chain sequences, a statistical classification framework was built. A later analysis assigned V and J genes by comparing TCR nucleotide sequences with IMGT/GENE-DB human TR gene sequences. In a later analysis, CDR3 sequences and most-parsimonious VDJ recombination scenarios were assigned using the TCRdist pipeline. In a later analysis, every TCR beta chain was defined by the combination of its CDR3 amino acid sequence and its V-gene family, and reads without a unique V-gene family were dropped. A later analysis removed roughly 590 highly shared, low-generation-probability nucleotide sequences to deal with suspected cross-contamination and a sequencing artifact. For each public chain, a later analysis derived a clonal expansion index from normalized ranks of inferred template counts within each repertoire. A later analysis computed generation probabilities with a VDJ recombination model fitted to out-of-frame rearrangements, and checked the results against IGoR. A later analysis scored TCR-TCR, TCR-HLA and TCR-CMV co-occurrence with hypergeometric tests, applying a repertoire-size bias correction to TCR pairs. In a later analysis, false discovery rates were estimated by permuting HLA or CMV assignments 20 times. In a later analysis, co-occurring TCRs were grouped using DBSCAN, with TCRdist sequence similarity added in when clustering inside HLA-allele-positive subsets. Repertoires with fewer than 30,000 or more than 120,000 public chains, plus five repertoires with anomalous nucleotide sharing, were excluded from co-occurrence clustering. TCRdb provides this immuneACCESS table in a form limited to in-frame rearrangements. Some clones are lacking; in checked studies, under half of them reflect an unresolved V gene, and why the rest are absent is not known. Clone size and the V and J calls come from that table; the DNA yielded D and trimming. The sample includes just under 95,000 clones, with 77% observed a single time. The ten biggest clones cover 7.3% of the sample.

In total, approximately 610 healthy bone marrow donors made up the cohort. At the time of sampling, every cohort member was nominally healthy, though immune exposures that went unrecorded were likely present. The donor was CMV seropositive and belonged to the group of around 300 seropositive cohort members. Each donor provided a peripheral blood sample, and peripheral blood mononuclear cells were used for TCR beta sequencing. The Qiagen DNeasy Blood Extraction Kit was used to extract genomic DNA from the blood cell samples. The TCR comes from a man aged 45 to 65 in good health and CMV-seropositive. Sequencing was done on a sample of PBMCs.

For the CDR3, the sequence is CASRLFGQGNTGELFF. Recombination linked TRBV12-2 to TRBJ2-2; the table's TRBD1 call for D was not verified on the DNA. TRBV12-2 is noted as a pseudogene. The CDR3 goes from the cysteine to the phenylalanine over 16 residues.